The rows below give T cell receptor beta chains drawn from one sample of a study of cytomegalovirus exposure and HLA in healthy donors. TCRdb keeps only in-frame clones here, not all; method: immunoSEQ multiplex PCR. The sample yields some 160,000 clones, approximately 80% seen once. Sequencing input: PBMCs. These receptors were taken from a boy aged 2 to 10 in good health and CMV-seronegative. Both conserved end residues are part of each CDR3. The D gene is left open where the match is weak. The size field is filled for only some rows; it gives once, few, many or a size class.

cdr3_nt: TGTGCCATCCGAGGCCTGCTCAATCAGCCCCAGCATTTT
cdr3_aa: CAIRGLLNQPQHF
d_call: NA
v_call: TRBV6-5
j_call: TRBJ1-5
clone_size: once

cdr3_nt: TGTGCCAGCAGCGACTTCGCGGCGACCGTGTACCAAGAGACCCAGTACTTC
cdr3_aa: CASSDFAATVYQETQYF
d_call: NA
v_call: TRBV5-6
j_call: TRBJ2-5
clone_size: NA

cdr3_nt: TGTGCCAGCAGTGAAACTATCGGCACAGATACGCAGTATTTT
cdr3_aa: CASSETIGTDTQYF
d_call: NA
v_call: TRBV6-1
j_call: TRBJ2-3
clone_size: few

cdr3_nt: TGTGCCAGCGGGAGGGGACAGGGGATTTACGAGCAGTACTTC
cdr3_aa: CASGRGQGIYEQYF
d_call: TRBD1
v_call: TRBV6-5
j_call: TRBJ2-7
clone_size: NA

cdr3_nt: TGTGCCAGCAGTTTGGGGTTACAGGGGGGTTATGGCTACACCTTC
cdr3_aa: CASSLGLQGGYGYTF
d_call: TRBD1
v_call: TRBV28
j_call: TRBJ1-2
clone_size: NA

cdr3_nt: TGTGCCAGCAGCCAACGGGACAGGTCAGATGAAAAACTGTTTTTT
cdr3_aa: CASSQRDRSDEKLFF
d_call: TRBD1
v_call: TRBV4-2
j_call: TRBJ1-4
clone_size: NA

cdr3_nt: TGTGCCAGCAGGGAGGGACAGGGGAACATGCGGTCCTCTGGAAACACCATATATTTT
cdr3_aa: CASREGQGNMRSSGNTIYF
d_call: TRBD1
v_call: TRBV7-9
j_call: TRBJ1-3
clone_size: NA

cdr3_nt: TGTGCCAGCAGCACCGGACAGAGCACAGATACGCAGTATTTT
cdr3_aa: CASSTGQSTDTQYF
d_call: NA
v_call: TRBV11-3
j_call: TRBJ2-3
clone_size: NA

cdr3_nt: TGTGCCAGCAGCTTAGCACATCTTGCAGGGTCAAGCTCCTACGAGCAGTACTTC
cdr3_aa: CASSLAHLAGSSSYEQYF
d_call: NA
v_call: TRBV7-2
j_call: TRBJ2-7
clone_size: NA

cdr3_nt: TGTGCCGTAGGGAATCAAGCGGGAGGCCGCCACATTCAGTACTTC
cdr3_aa: CAVGNQAGGRHIQYF
d_call: TRBD2
v_call: TRBV6-1
j_call: TRBJ2-4
clone_size: few

cdr3_nt: TGCGCCAGCAGCTTCCAGGGTGGAAGTGAAAAACTGTTTTTT
cdr3_aa: CASSFQGGSEKLFF
d_call: NA
v_call: TRBV5-1
j_call: TRBJ1-4
clone_size: NA

cdr3_nt: TGTGCTAGTGGTTTTGGCATCACAGATACGCAGTATTTT
cdr3_aa: CASGFGITDTQYF
d_call: NA
v_call: TRBV12-5
j_call: TRBJ2-3
clone_size: NA

cdr3_nt: TGTGCCAGCAGCTTGGGCCAGGTCCGATACGAGCAGTACTTC
cdr3_aa: CASSLGQVRYEQYF
d_call: NA
v_call: TRBV5-4
j_call: TRBJ2-7
clone_size: NA

cdr3_nt: TGTGCTAGTGGTTCCCTCCCCACAGATACGCAGTATTTT
cdr3_aa: CASGSLPTDTQYF
d_call: NA
v_call: TRBV12-5
j_call: TRBJ2-3
clone_size: NA

cdr3_nt: TGTGCCAGCAGTTCCGCCGGGAGCGGGAATTCACCCCTCCACTTT
cdr3_aa: CASSSAGSGNSPLHF
d_call: NA
v_call: TRBV6-5
j_call: TRBJ1-6
clone_size: NA

cdr3_nt: TGTGCCAGCAGCCCACGGTCAGGGGGAGAGACCCAGTACTTC
cdr3_aa: CASSPRSGGETQYF
d_call: TRBD1
v_call: TRBV7-6
j_call: TRBJ2-5
clone_size: NA

cdr3_nt: TGTGCCAGCAGCTTAGCGCCTACAGGGGAGCAGTACTTC
cdr3_aa: CASSLAPTGEQYF
d_call: NA
v_call: TRBV7-2
j_call: TRBJ2-7
clone_size: NA

cdr3_nt: TGCGCCAGCAGTGAGCAGGGAAACACTGAAGCTTTCTTT
cdr3_aa: CASSEQGNTEAFF
d_call: NA
v_call: TRBV10-2
j_call: TRBJ1-1
clone_size: NA

cdr3_nt: TGTGCCAGCCTGGGACAGGGGGCAAGGGGAGATACGCAGTATTTT
cdr3_aa: CASLGQGARGDTQYF
d_call: TRBD1
v_call: TRBV2
j_call: TRBJ2-3
clone_size: NA

cdr3_nt: TGTGCCAGCAGGACTAGCGGAACACACACAGATACGCAGTATTTT
cdr3_aa: CASRTSGTHTDTQYF
d_call: TRBD2
v_call: TRBV28
j_call: TRBJ2-3
clone_size: NA

cdr3_nt: TGCGCCAGCAGCCTCGACAGTAATGTTTTCTCCTATAATTCACCCCTCCACTTT
cdr3_aa: CASSLDSNVFSYNSPLHF
d_call: NA
v_call: TRBV5-1
j_call: TRBJ1-6
clone_size: NA

cdr3_nt: TGTGCCAGTAGTATAGATCCAGGAGGTGCGGGAGTTGTCCCAGATACGCAGTATTTT
cdr3_aa: CASSIDPGGAGVVPDTQYF
d_call: TRBD2
v_call: TRBV19
j_call: TRBJ2-3
clone_size: NA

cdr3_nt: TGTGCCAGCAGTTACTCCCGGGACACCACTAACTATGGCTACACCTTC
cdr3_aa: CASSYSRDTTNYGYTF
d_call: NA
v_call: TRBV6-6
j_call: TRBJ1-2
clone_size: few

cdr3_nt: TGTGCCAGCAGCTTGTCAGGACTAGCGGCAGATACGCAGTATTTT
cdr3_aa: CASSLSGLAADTQYF
d_call: TRBD2
v_call: TRBV7-2
j_call: TRBJ2-3
clone_size: NA

cdr3_nt: TGCAGCGTTGACCGGGGGAACACCGGGGAGCTGTTTTTT
cdr3_aa: CSVDRGNTGELFF
d_call: NA
v_call: TRBV29-1
j_call: TRBJ2-2
clone_size: NA